This TCR beta chain originates from a study of T cell responses to AZD1222 COVID-19 vaccine. Study conclusions and caveats: Seropositive AZD1222 recipients at baseline numbered only 6 or 7. Across spike, vaccine-associated CD4 TCRs were found, dominant at 160-218 and 743-854. The study sampled repertoires only after the peak T cell response.

With respect to this clone: Its cognate antigen is unknown.

The assay was immunoSEQ multiplex PCR, and TCRdb's table has in-frame clones only and misses some. The data show roughly 86,000 clones, with 75% to 90% seen just once and under 35% held by the top ten. The CDR3 runs 13 residues. Looked up from germline, CDR1 is KGHDR and CDR2 is SFDVKD. Deletions cut 9 bases from V and 2 bases from J, with 9 bases between. The specimen comprised peripheral blood, sampled on day 0 of AZD1222 vaccination. The gene calls are TRBV24-1 and TRBJ1-4, with TRBD1 as a possible D gene (6 bases). This TCR was recovered from an adult in good health. CDR3 protein: CATGDRTNEKLFF. CDR3 sequence (DNA): TGTGCCACCGGAGACAGGACTAATGAAAAACTGTTTTTT.